This T cell receptor (beta chain) originates from a study of shared clonotypes between healthy human individuals. Study-wide context: Per-donor plates numbered three CD4 naive, three CD4 memory, two CD8 naive and one CD8 memory.

Each sample came from a Caucasian adult donor living in Nashville, Tennessee. The CDR3 is made up of 17 amino acids. The germline V gene has CDR1 SNHLY and CDR2 FYNNEI. The trim removed 6 bases at V and 1 base at J, leaving 7 bases unmatched. The run depth of the assay was deep. Libraries were prepared by immunoSEQ multiplex PCR; TCRdb keeps only in-frame clonotypes and omits some of them. The table has approximately 2.5 million clones, approximately 90% seen once. The rearrangement joins TRBV2 to TRBJ2-1, with 12 nucleotides matching TRBD2. Sequencing was done on a sample of naive CD4+ T cells sorted from blood. The subset denotes: CD45RA+ positively selected. The sequence came from a man aged 18 to 30 in good health. For the CDR3, the DNA is TGTGCCAGCAGCCTAGCGGGAGGGGGAGTTTCCTACAATGAGCAGTTCTTC. Encoded protein: CASSLAGGGVSYNEQFF.